Presented here are 6 T cell receptor beta chains from one specimen sequenced in a study of T cell repertoires in cytomegalovirus infection. Antigens for these TCRs are unknown. TCRdb reprocessed the reads via MiXCR and lists one record per CDR3 protein. The sample holds 90,000 to 120,000 distinct CDR3 sequences, under 45% seen once. The source material was CD8+ T cells from cultured PBMCs, sampled from culture after CMV antigen stimulation. These receptors all stem from a human donor in good health (CMV status not recorded). Some clones in this sample may be carry-over from other donors' samples.

In this sample, this clonotype turned up once. The chain recombines TRBV5-5 with TRBJ1-5; no firm D call. The CDR3 is 14 residues long. Germline CDR1 reads SGHKS; CDR2 reads YYEKEE (reference sequence). V lost 0 bases to trimming and J lost 14 bases, with 18 bases between them. The CDR3 is CASSLDVDGIKKHF. The CDR3 DNA reads TGTGCCAGCAGCTTGGACGTAGATGGGATTAAGAAGCATTTT.

This clonotype appeared many times. This sequence joins TRBV7-2 and TRBJ2-3; 7 nucleotides agree with TRBD2. The V and J ends lost 7 bases and 5 bases, in that order; junction bases with no gene match: 6. Germline V CDR1 and CDR2: SGHTA, FQGNSA. The CDR3 totals 13 residues. The CDR3 nucleotides are TGTGCCAGCATAGGACTAGGCGTAGATACGCAGTATTTT. Translated: CASIGLGVDTQYF.

V gene TRBV4-1 combines with J gene TRBJ2-7; TRBD1 agrees at 7 bases. Germline-derived CDR1 and CDR2 are MGHRA and YSYEKL. V was pared by 5 bases and J by 2 bases, with 6 bases of the junction left unmatched. The CDR3 length is 14 residues. CDR3 coding DNA: TGCGCCAGCAGCTCATGGACAGGTACCTACGAGCAGTACTTC. Its protein is CASSSWTGTYEQYF.

The chain couples TRBV27 to TRBJ2-7; the match to TRBD2 covers 7 bases. The junction had 7 bases not matched to a gene; V was cut back by 6 bases and J by 2 bases. Germline CDR1 is MNHEY and CDR2 is SMNVEV (reference sequence). This CDR3 is built from 14 residues. The CDR3 loop is CASSNGGSPYEQYF. CDR3 DNA: TGTGCCAGCAGCAACGGGGGGTCCCCCTACGAGCAGTACTTC.

The sample holds many counts of this clonotype. V and J are TRBV12-3 or TRBV12-4 and TRBJ1-4; D is uncertain. Between the trimmed V and J ends, which lost 5 bases and 1 base, there was a span of 8 bases. CDR3 length: 14 amino acids. CDR3 sequence: CASSDGETNEKLFF. CDR3 in DNA: TGTGCCAGCAGTGATGGCGAAACTAATGAAAAACTGTTTTTT.

The J gene is TRBJ2-5, the V gene TRBV7-6; 7 bases fit TRBD2. Germline V gene data show CDR1 as SGHVS and CDR2 as FNYEAQ. V shed 7 bases, J shed 4 bases, and the junction held 18 bases outside the gene matches. This CDR3 has 17 amino acids. The CDR3 sequence is CASNFWREGLVGETQYF. Here the CDR3 DNA reads TGTGCCAGCAACTTCTGGAGGGAGGGTTTGGTTGGAGAGACCCAGTACTTC. The full variable domain, with the rest looked up from reference TRBV7-6 and TRBJ2-5, is GAGVSQSPRYKVTKRGQDVALRCDPISGHVSLYWYRQALGQGPEFLTYFNYEAQQDKSGLPNDRFSAERPEGSISTLTIQRTEQRDSAMYRCASNFWREGLVGETQYFGPGTRLLVL.